Listed here is a single T cell receptor beta chain. Its matching antigen is unknown. The sample originates from a study of cytomegalovirus exposure and HLA in healthy donors. PCR used 60 Vbeta primers and 13 Jbeta primers. Produced via immunoSEQ multiplex PCR; TCRdb's table is partial and in-frame only. Among around 95,000 clones listed, approximately 80% were seen once. The CDR3 runs 15 residues. Germline V gene lookup returns CDR1 MNHNS and CDR2 SASEGT. After removal of 6 bases from V and 13 bases from J, the junction contained 16 bases not matched to a gene. Study conclusions and caveats: In a later analysis, DRB1 alleles had the most associated TCRs; HLA-C alleles the fewest. Data from an earlier analysis indicated that most TCR beta V segments were productive either about 87% or about 30% of the time. Later analysis showed most CMV-associated TCR beta chains appearing HLA-restricted.

This receptor was obtained from a female donor in good health and CMV-seropositive. The sample was PBMCs. The chain couples TRBV6-1 to TRBJ1-2; 11 bases are a match to TRBD1. This chain's CDR3 is CASRPTDRGRRRCTF. As DNA, the CDR3 is TGTGCCAGCAGACCAACGGACAGGGGGCGGCGACGTTGCACCTTC.